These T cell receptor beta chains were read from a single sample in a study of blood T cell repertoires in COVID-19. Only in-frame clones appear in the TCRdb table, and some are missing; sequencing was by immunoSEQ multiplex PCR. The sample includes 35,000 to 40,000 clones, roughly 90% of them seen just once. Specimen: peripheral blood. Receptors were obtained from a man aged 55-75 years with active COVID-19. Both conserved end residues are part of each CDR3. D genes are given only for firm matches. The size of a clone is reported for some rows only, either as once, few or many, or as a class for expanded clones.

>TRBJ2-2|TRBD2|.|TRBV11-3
TGTGCCAGCAGCTTAGACCAAGCGGGAGGGAGGGCCACCGGGGAGCTGTTTTTT
CASSLDQAGGRATGELFF
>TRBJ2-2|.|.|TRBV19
TGTGCCAGTAGTATTCAGGGGCGCGGATCCGGGGAGCTGTTTTTT
CASSIQGRGSGELFF
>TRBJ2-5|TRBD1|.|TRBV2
TGTGCCAGTTTGACCCAGGACAGGCGGGAGACCCAGTACTTC
CASLTQDRRETQYF
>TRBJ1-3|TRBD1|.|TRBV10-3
TGTGCCATCAGTGAGGGACAGGGTGGTGGAAACACCATATATTTT
CAISEGQGGGNTIYF
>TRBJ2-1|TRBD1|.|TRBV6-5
TGTGCCAGTACCGGGACAGTTGACGATGAGCAGTTCTTC
CASTGTVDDEQFF
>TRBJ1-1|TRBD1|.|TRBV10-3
TGTGCCATCAGTGAAGGGACAGGGGGCAACACTGAAGCTTTCTTT
CAISEGTGGNTEAFF
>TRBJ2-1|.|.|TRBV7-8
TGTGCCAGCACCAGGAGGGAAAATGAGCAGTTCTTC
CASTRRENEQFF
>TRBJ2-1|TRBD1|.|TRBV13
TGTGCCAGCAGCCACTCGGGACAGGGTTCTTGCGAGCAGTTCTTC
CASSHSGQGSCEQFF
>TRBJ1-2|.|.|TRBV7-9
TGTGCCAGCAGCTTAAAAGGGCATGGACAGACTGGCTACACCTTC
CASSLKGHGQTGYTF
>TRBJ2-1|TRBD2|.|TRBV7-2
TGTGCCAGCAGTGGGAAAGTAGCGGGACGGAGCTCCTACAATGAGCAGTTCTTC
CASSGKVAGRSSYNEQFF
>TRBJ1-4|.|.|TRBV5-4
TGTGCCAGCAGCCCGGGGGGTTTTGGGGGCGGTGAAAAACTGTTTTTT
CASSPGGFGGGEKLFF
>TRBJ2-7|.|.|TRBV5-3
TGTGCCAGAAGCTTCCAGGGGGGCGAGCAGTACTTC
CARSFQGGEQYF
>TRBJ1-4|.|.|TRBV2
TGTGCCAGCTCCCGGTCTGGGGGCGGAGGTGAAAAACTGTTTTTT
CASSRSGGGGEKLFF
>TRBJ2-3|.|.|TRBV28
TGTGCCACGGGTGGGTGGTTTAGCACAGATACGCAGTATTTT
CATGGWFSTDTQYF
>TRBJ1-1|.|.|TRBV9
TGTGCCAGCAGCGAACAGAGTAACACTGAAGCTTTCTTT
CASSEQSNTEAFF
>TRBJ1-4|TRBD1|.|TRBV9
TGTGCCAGCAGCTCGCGGACAGGGGAAGGCGAAAAACTGTTTTTT
CASSSRTGEGEKLFF
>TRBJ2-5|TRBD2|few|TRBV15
TGTGCCACCAGCAGAGGCCATGGGCGGGAGATCGAAGAGACCCAGTACTTC
CATSRGHGREIEETQYF
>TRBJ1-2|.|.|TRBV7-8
TGTGCCAGCAGCCCCCATCGAATAGCTAACTATGGCTACACCTTC
CASSPHRIANYGYTF
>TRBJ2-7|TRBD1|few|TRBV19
TGTGCCAGTCAAGGGGGCGCCGTGAGAGAGCAGTACTTC
CASQGGAVREQYF
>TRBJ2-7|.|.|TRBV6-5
TGTGCCAGCAGTTACCGCCTAGACTACGAGCAGTACTTC
CASSYRLDYEQYF
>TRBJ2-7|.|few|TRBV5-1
TGCGCCAGCAGCTTCGGTGAGGGCCGCTACGAGCAGTACTTC
CASSFGEGRYEQYF
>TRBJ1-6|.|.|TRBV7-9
TGTGCCAGCAGCTTAGTGACGGGGGACAATTCACCCCTCCACTTT
CASSLVTGDNSPLHF
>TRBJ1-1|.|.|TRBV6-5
TGTGCCAGCAGTTACTCGCGGGGGTTGTACACTGAAGCTTTCTTT
CASSYSRGLYTEAFF
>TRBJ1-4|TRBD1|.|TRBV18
TGTGCCAGCTCACCGCCGGACAGGGTCAATGTCGTTGAAAAACTGTTTTTT
CASSPPDRVNVVEKLFF
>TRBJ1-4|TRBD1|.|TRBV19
TGTGCCAGTAGTATAGAGGGGGACAGACTTAATGAAAAACTGTTTTTT
CASSIEGDRLNEKLFF